Shown below are 17 T cell receptor beta chains from a single sample sequenced in a study of cytomegalovirus exposure and HLA in healthy donors (dated 2017 in TCRdb). The library was obtained by the immunoSEQ multiplex PCR assay. The multiplex PCR relied on a mix of 60 forward primers for TCR Vbeta segments and 13 reverse primers for TCR Jbeta segments. What TCRdb holds here is the immuneACCESS table cut down to in-frame rearrangements. Part of the clones is not present; checked against another copy, under half of the missing clones reflect an unresolved V gene, and the others are unexplained. A total of fewer than 200,000 clones appear in this sample, under 90% of them only once. The top ten constitute approximately 1.6% of the sample. The sample consisted of PBMCs. The origin of the receptors is a male donor in good health and CMV-seronegative.

The CDR3: CASSGMGQVNNQPQHF. In DNA form, the CDR3 reads TGTGCCAGCAGTGGAATGGGACAGGTGAACAATCAGCCCCAGCATTTT. This chain joins TRBV2 and TRBJ1-5; TRBD1 agrees at 8 bases. The V gene's germline CDR1 is SNHLY and CDR2 FYNNEI. The V segment lost 4 bases and the J segment 3 bases; nucleotides outside the gene matches: 8. The CDR3 has 16 residues. The variable domain in full, completed from reference TRBV2 and TRBJ1-5, reads EPEVTQTPSHQVTQMGQEVILRCVPISNHLYFYWYRQILGQKVEFLVSFYNNEISEKSEIFDDQFSVERPDGSNFTLKIRSTKLEDSAMYFCASSGMGQVNNQPQHFGDGTRLSIL.

This chain joins TRBV11-2 and TRBJ1-1, with D unclear. The germline V gene has CDR1 SGHAT and CDR2 FQNNGV. There are 13 residues in the CDR3. Deletions cut 3 bases from V and 3 bases from J, with 8 bases between. The chain's CDR3 is CASSFSYDTEAFF. The CDR3 DNA follows: TGTGCCAGCAGCTTTTCCTATGACACTGAAGCTTTCTTT.

This chain joins TRBV9 and TRBJ1-3, with 9 bases that match TRBD1. CDR1 and CDR2 from the germline V gene are SGDLS and YYNGEE. The CDR3 runs 20 residues. V shed 4 bases, J shed 1 base, and the junction held 18 bases outside the gene matches. CDR3 nucleotide sequence: TGTGCCAGCAGCCTGTACGGGACAGGGAAATCAGTTGGGTCTGGAAACACCATATATTTT. Its translation: CASSLYGTGKSVGSGNTIYF.

The chain uses TRBV6-5 and TRBJ1-4, with 8 bases fitting TRBD1. Germline CDR1 and CDR2: MNHEY and SVGAGI. There are 15 residues in the CDR3. Trimming took 6 bases from V and 6 from J; bases not matched to a gene: 9. CDR3: CASSYGQGSHEKLFF. CDR3 DNA sequence: TGTGCCAGCAGCTACGGACAGGGTAGCCATGAAAAACTGTTTTTT.

The chain recombines TRBV6-6 with TRBJ1-3; 9 positions agree with TRBD1. V lost 5 bases to trimming and J lost 5 bases; unmatched junction nucleotides: 10. The CDR3 has 16 residues. Looked up from germline, CDR1 is MNHNY and CDR2 is SVGAGI (reference sequence). The CDR3 DNA sequence: TGTGCCAGCAGTCTACCGGGACAGGGAGTAAGAAACACCATATATTTT. This codes for CASSLPGQGVRNTIYF.

The chain carries TRBV11-3 and TRBJ2-7; TRBD1 might be the D (6 bases). The CDR3 is made up of 13 amino acids. CDR1 is SGHNT, CDR2 YENEEA, per germline. Trimming left V 5 bases short and J 4 bases short, with 12 bases between. Here the CDR3 reads CASSPRGGYEQYF. CDR3 nucleotide sequence: TGTGCCAGCAGCCCCAGAGGGGGATACGAGCAGTACTTC.

The chain has TRBV7-6 and TRBJ1-6; 7 bases agree with TRBD1. With V trimmed by 5 bases and J by 1 base, 5 bases remained unmatched. The CDR3 extends over 16 amino acids. The germline V gene encodes CDR1 SGHVS and CDR2 FNYEAQ. CDR3 residues: CASSQTGASYNSPLHF. CDR3 DNA: TGTGCCAGCAGCCAAACAGGGGCGTCCTATAATTCACCCCTCCACTTT.

The chain recombines TRBV10-3 with TRBJ2-1; 14 bases map to TRBD2. V was clipped by 10 bases and J by 7 bases; unmatched bases: 9. Germline V CDR1 and CDR2: ENHRY, SYGVKD. The CDR3 sequence is 15 residues long. The CDR3 sequence: CATAGTSGRGNEQFF. Here the CDR3 DNA reads TGTGCCACCGCCGGGACTAGCGGGAGAGGTAATGAGCAGTTCTTC.

This chain joins TRBV9 and TRBJ2-2; TRBD2 agrees at 7 bases. The CDR3 contains 17 residues. The junction had 10 bases not matched to a gene; V was cut back by 3 bases and J by 2 bases. Germline V gene sequence: CDR1 SGDLS, CDR2 YYNGEE. The CDR3 here is CASSAQLGLPNTGELFF. The DNA for the CDR3 is TGTGCCAGCAGCGCCCAGTTGGGACTACCTAACACCGGGGAGCTGTTTTTT.

In this sample, this clone turned up once. V and J are TRBV19 and TRBJ2-7; 7 bases line up with TRBD2. The CDR3 extends over 16 amino acids. V trimming: 3 bases; J trimming: 3 bases; junction bases outside the gene matches: 11. CDR1 is LNHDA and CDR2 is SQIVND in the germline V gene (reference sequence). CDR3 residues: CASSMAGDYHFYEQYF. CDR3 bases: TGTGCCAGTAGTATGGCGGGGGACTACCATTTCTACGAGCAGTACTTC.

The genes are TRBV6-4 and TRBJ2-1, with D uncertain. V lost 0 bases to trimming and J lost 6 bases, with 6 bases between them. The CDR3 totals 13 residues. Germline CDR1 is MRHNA and CDR2 is SNTAGT. The CDR3 DNA sequence: TGTGCCAGCAGTGACTCGCCTACCAATGAGCAGTTCTTC. Amino acids: CASSDSPTNEQFF.

The rearrangement uses TRBV25-1 and TRBJ2-2; TRBD1 is a possible D gene (6 bases). Germline V gene lookup returns CDR1 MGHDK and CDR2 SYGVNS. The CDR3 extends over 13 amino acids. With 4 bases removed from V and 6 bases from J, the gap between germline ends came to 9 bases. The CDR3 region is CASSGKGAGELFF. The CDR3 DNA reads TGTGCCAGCAGTGGGAAGGGGGCCGGGGAGCTGTTTTTT.

The rearrangement uses TRBV14 and TRBJ2-7; D may be TRBD1 (6 bases). Trimming removed 5 bases at V and 3 bases at J, with 8 bases between. The CDR3 sequence is 12 residues long. The germline V gene encodes CDR1 SGHDN and CDR2 FVKESK. CDR3: CASSWTVYEQYF. The CDR3 DNA reads as TGTGCCAGCAGCTGGACAGTCTACGAGCAGTACTTC.

The chain uses TRBV15 and TRBJ1-5; 7 nucleotides match TRBD1. Germline V gene sequence: CDR1 LNHNV, CDR2 YYDKDF (reference sequence). V was clipped by 0 bases and J by 4 bases; unmatched bases: 15. The CDR3 runs to 19 residues. Here the CDR3 reads CATSRDHLSRDSRNQPQHF. CDR3 coding DNA: TGTGCCACCAGCAGAGATCATCTTTCCCGGGACAGCCGAAATCAGCCCCAGCATTTT.

V usage is TRBV9 and J usage is TRBJ2-1; TRBD2 might be the D (6 bases). Germline assignment: CDR1 SGDLS and CDR2 YYNGEE. This CDR3 is 16 amino acids long. Between the trimmed V and J ends, which lost 0 bases and 0 bases, there was a span of 10 bases. CDR3: CASSVVGRDSYNEQFF. The CDR3 DNA is TGTGCCAGCAGCGTAGTGGGGCGGGACTCCTACAATGAGCAGTTCTTC.

The chain carries TRBV19 and TRBJ2-7; 8 bases line up with TRBD1. The germline gives CDR1 LNHDA, CDR2 SQIVND (reference sequence). The CDR3 consists of 14 residues. The ends lost 5 bases at V and 2 bases at J; junction bases unmatched: 5. CDR3 sequence: CASSLGQGPYEQYF. The CDR3 DNA sequence: TGTGCCAGTAGTTTAGGACAGGGCCCCTACGAGCAGTACTTC.

On this clone itself: Other DNA sequences in this specimen translate into the identical CDR3. The rearrangement joins TRBV15 to TRBJ1-5, with D unresolved. This CDR3 contains 15 residues. Germline V lookup: CDR1 LNHNV, CDR2 YYDKDF (reference sequence). Trimming pared 0 bases from V and 1 base from J, leaving 7 bases between. The CDR3 loop reads CATSRDPGSNQPQHF. In DNA, the CDR3 is TGTGCCACCAGCAGAGATCCAGGCAGCAATCAGCCCCAGCATTTT.